This TCR beta chain was recovered during a study of T-cell reconstitution after alpha-beta-depleted transplantation in children. The study's findings and limits: At the one-year point after transplant, T-cell counts and TCRbeta diversity were found to come mostly from T cells that had been newly produced. TCRbeta diversity was high at day 60 in some patients (a result of surviving recipient T cells and thymic progenitors). Several hundred expanded graft clones reportedly gave rise to the alpha-beta T cells present about two months after transplant.

V was clipped by 2 bases and J by 0 bases; unmatched bases: 1. The germline V gene has CDR1 KGHDR and CDR2 SFDVKD. CDR3 size: 16 residues. This clonotype was found a few times. What it recognizes is unknown. During its preparation, the TCRbeta library received unique molecular identifiers. TCRdb analysed the PCR reads with MiXCR anew, one entry per CDR3 protein. The repertoire holds about 250,000 distinct CDR3 sequences, with 20% to 30% as singletons. The chain couples TRBV24-1 to TRBJ1-3, with 9 bases that match TRBD1. The material was PBMCs, mostly from graft donor cells, obtained 360 days after TCRalphabeta/CD19-depleted stem cell transplant. This clonotype originated in a female patient younger than 10 who had a stem cell transplant for congenital amegakaryocytic thrombocytopenia, so the T cells may come from the graft donor. CDR3 loop: CATSDSGQGSGNTIYF. For the CDR3, the DNA is TGTGCCACCAGTGATTCGGGACAGGGCTCTGGAAACACCATATATTTT.